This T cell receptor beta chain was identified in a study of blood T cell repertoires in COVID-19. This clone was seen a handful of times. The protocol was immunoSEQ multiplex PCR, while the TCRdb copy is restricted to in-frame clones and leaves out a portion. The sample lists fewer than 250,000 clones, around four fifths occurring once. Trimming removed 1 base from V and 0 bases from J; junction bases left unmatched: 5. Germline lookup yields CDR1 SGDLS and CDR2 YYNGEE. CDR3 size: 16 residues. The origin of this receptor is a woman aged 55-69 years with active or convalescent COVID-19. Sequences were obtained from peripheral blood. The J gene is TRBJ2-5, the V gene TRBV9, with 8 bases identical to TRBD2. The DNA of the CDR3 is TGTGCCAGCAGCGTAAAAGCGGGAGCGGACCAAGAGACCCAGTACTTC. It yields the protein CASSVKAGADQETQYF.